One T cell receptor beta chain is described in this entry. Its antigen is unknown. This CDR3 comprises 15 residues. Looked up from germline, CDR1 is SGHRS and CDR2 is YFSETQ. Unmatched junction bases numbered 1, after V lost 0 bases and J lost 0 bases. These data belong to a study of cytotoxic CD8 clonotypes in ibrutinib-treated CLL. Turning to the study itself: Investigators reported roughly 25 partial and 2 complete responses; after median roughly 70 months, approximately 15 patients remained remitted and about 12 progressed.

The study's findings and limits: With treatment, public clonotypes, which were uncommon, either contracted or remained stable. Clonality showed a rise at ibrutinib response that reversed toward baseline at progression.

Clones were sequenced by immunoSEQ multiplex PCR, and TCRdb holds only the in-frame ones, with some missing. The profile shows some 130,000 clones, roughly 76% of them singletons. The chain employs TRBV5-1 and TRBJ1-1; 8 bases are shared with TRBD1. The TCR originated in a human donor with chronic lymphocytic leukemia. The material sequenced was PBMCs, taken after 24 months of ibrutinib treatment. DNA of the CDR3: TGCGCCAGCAGCTTGGGGACAGGGCTGAACACTGAAGCTTTCTTT. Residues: CASSLGTGLNTEAFF.